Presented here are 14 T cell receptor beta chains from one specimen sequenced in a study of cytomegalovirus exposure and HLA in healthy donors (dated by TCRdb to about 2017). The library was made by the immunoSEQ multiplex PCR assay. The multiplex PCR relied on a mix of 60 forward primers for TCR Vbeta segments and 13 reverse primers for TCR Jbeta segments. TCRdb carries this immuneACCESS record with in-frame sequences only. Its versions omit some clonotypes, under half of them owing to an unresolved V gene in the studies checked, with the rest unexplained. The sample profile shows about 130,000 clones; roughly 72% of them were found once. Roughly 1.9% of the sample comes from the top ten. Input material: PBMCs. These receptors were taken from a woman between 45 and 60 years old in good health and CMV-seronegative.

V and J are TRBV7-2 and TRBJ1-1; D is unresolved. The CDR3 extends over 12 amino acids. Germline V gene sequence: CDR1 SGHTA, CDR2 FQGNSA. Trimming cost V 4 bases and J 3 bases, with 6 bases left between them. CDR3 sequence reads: CASSYRYTEAFF. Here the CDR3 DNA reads TGTGCCAGCAGCTATCGGTACACTGAAGCTTTCTTT.

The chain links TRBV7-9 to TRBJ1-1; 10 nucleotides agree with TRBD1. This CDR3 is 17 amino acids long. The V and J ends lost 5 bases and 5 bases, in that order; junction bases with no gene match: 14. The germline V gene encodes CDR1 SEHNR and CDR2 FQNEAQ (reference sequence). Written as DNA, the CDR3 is TGTGCCAGCAGCCTCCCCCTTATTGACAGGGGGCGAACTGAAGCTTTCTTT. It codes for CASSLPLIDRGRTEAFF.

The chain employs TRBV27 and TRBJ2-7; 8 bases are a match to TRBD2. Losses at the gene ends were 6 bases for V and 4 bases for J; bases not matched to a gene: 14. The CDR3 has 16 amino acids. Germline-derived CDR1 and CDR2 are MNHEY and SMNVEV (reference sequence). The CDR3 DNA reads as TGTGCCAGCAGACTAGTGGGGGGCGCGGGAGGTTACGAGCAGTACTTC. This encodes CASRLVGGAGGYEQYF.

CDR3 in amino acids: CASSQAGGTGELFF. The CDR3 nucleotides are TGCGCCAGCAGTCAAGCAGGGGGTACCGGGGAGCTGTTTTTT. This sequence joins TRBV23-1 and TRBJ2-2, with 7 bases that match TRBD1. TRBV23-1 is reported as an ORF; its role is uncertain. The junction had 2 bases not matched to a gene; V was cut back by 2 bases and J by 5 bases. The CDR3 sequence is 14 residues long.

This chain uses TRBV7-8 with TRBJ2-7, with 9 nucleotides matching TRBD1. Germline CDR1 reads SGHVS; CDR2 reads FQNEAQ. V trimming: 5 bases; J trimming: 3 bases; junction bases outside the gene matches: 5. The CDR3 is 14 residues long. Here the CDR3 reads CASSTGQGHYEQYV. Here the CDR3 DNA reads TGTGCCAGCAGCACGGGACAGGGCCACTACGAGCAGTACGTC.

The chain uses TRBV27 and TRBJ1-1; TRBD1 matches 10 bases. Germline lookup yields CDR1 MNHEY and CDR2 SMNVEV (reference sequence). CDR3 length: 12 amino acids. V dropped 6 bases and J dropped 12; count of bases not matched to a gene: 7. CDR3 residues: CASREPGQGTFF. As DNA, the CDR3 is TGTGCCAGCAGGGAGCCGGGACAGGGGACTTTCTTT.

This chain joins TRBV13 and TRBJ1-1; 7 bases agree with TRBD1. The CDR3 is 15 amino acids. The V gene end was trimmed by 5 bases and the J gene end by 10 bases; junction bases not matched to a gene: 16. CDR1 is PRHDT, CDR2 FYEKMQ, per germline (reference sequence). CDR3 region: CASSERQGPPRGAFF. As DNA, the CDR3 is TGTGCCAGCAGCGAAAGACAGGGCCCGCCACGAGGAGCTTTCTTT.

The CDR3 protein is CASSRRDSRGYGYTF. Here the CDR3 DNA reads TGTGCCAGCAGCCGTCGGGACTCCCGGGGGTATGGCTACACCTTC. This chain links TRBV28 with TRBJ1-2; the D gene is possibly TRBD1 (5 bases). The germline V gene has CDR1 MDHEN and CDR2 SYDVKM. The CDR3 sequence is 15 residues long. The V and J ends lost 6 bases and 5 bases respectively, with 19 bases between them.

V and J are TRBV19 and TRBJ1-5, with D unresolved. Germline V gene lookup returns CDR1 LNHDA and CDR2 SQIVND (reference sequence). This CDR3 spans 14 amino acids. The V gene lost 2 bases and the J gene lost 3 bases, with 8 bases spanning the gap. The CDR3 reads CASSITGFNQPQHF. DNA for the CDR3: TGTGCCAGTAGTATAACGGGATTCAATCAGCCCCAGCATTTT.

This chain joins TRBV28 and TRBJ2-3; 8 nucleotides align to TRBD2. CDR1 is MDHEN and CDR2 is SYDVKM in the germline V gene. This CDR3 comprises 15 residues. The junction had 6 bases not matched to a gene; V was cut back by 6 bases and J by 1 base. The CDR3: CASRLSGSGTDTQYF. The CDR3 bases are TGTGCCAGCAGACTGAGCGGGAGTGGCACAGATACGCAGTATTTT.

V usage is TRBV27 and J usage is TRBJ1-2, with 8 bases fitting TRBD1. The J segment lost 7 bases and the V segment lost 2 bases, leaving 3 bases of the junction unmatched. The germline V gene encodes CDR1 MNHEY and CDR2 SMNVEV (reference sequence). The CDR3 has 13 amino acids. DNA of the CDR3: TGTGCCAGCAGTTTACAGGGGGCGGGTGGCTACACCTTC. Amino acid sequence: CASSLQGAGGYTF.

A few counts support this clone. This CDR3 reads CASSQYAGAYEQYF. CDR3 DNA: TGTGCCAGCAGCCAATACGCGGGAGCCTACGAGCAGTACTTC. The V gene is TRBV4-2, the J gene TRBJ2-7, with 7 bases identical to TRBD2. The V gene's germline CDR1 is LGHNA and CDR2 YNFKEQ. The CDR3 is 14 residues long. The trim removed 2 bases at V and 2 bases at J, leaving 3 bases unmatched.

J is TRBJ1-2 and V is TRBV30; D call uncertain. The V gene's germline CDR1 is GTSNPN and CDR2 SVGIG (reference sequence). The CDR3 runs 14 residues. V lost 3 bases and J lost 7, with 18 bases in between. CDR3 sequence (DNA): TGTGCCTGGAGCCCGGACCGCGTTGGGAGTGGCTACACCTTC. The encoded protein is CAWSPDRVGSGYTF.

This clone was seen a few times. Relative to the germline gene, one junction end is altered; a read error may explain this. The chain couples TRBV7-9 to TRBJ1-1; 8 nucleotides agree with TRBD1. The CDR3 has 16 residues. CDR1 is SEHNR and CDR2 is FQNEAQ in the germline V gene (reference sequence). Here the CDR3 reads CSSSLQGAALNTEAFF. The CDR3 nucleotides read TGTTCCAGCAGCTTGCAGGGGGCTGCGTTGAACACTGAAGCTTTCTTT.